The clone carrying this T cell receptor beta chain came up once. Its antigen is unidentified. The entry originates in a study of cytomegalovirus exposure and HLA in healthy donors. Sequencing used immunoSEQ multiplex PCR; TCRdb keeps in-frame clones, though not all of them. This table has over 200,000 clones, around nine tenths appearing once. Study observations and caveats: TCR beta chains numbering 164 were designated cytomegalovirus-associated. A few of the chains that were CMV-associated were confirmed in vitro to be specific for CMV antigens. The study found most TCR sequences rare, yet found some public TCRs in many donors.

The receptor was derived from a woman aged 18-35 years in good health and CMV-seronegative. Material: PBMCs.

The CDR3 is CASSLMARGTEAFF. The CDR3 DNA sequence: TGTGCCAGCAGTTTGATGGCGAGGGGGACTGAAGCTTTCTTT. The chain combines TRBV28 with TRBJ1-1, with D possibly matching TRBD1 (6 bases). From germline, CDR1 is MDHEN and CDR2 SYDVKM. V shed 3 bases and J shed 5 bases, with 13 bases lying between them. There are 14 residues in the CDR3.